A single sample gave rise to the 20 T cell receptor beta chains below, sequenced in a study of blood T cell repertoires in COVID-19. Sequencing used immunoSEQ multiplex PCR; TCRdb keeps in-frame clones, though not all of them. This sample yields about 170,000 clones, of which 85% are seen a single time; about 3.5% belongs to the top ten. Specimen: peripheral blood. These receptors all come from a human donor with acute or convalescent COVID-19. The donor label of this sample is uncertain.

This sequence joins TRBV30 and TRBJ1-2; D uncertain. V lost 0 bases to trimming and J lost 6 bases, with 8 bases between them. CDR3 length: 12 residues. The germline CDR1 and CDR2 sequences are GTSNPN and SVGIG (reference sequence). The CDR3 protein is CAWSVVSNGYTF. CDR3 nucleotide sequence: TGTGCCTGGAGTGTAGTATCTAATGGCTACACCTTC.

This sequence joins TRBV18 and TRBJ2-2; tentatively, D is TRBD2 (6 bases). Trimming removed 1 base from V and 1 base from J, with 10 bases in between. The CDR3 extends over 16 amino acids. Germline V gives CDR1 KGHSH, CDR2 LQKENI. CDR3 amino acids: CASSPLAGRNTGELFF. The CDR3 DNA reads as TGTGCCAGCTCACCACTAGCCGGGAGGAACACCGGGGAGCTGTTTTTT. Looking up the rest from reference TRBV18 and TRBJ2-2 gives the full variable domain: NAGVMQNPRHLVRRRGQEARLRCSPMKGHSHVYWYRQLPEEGLKFMVYLQKENIIDESGMPKERFSAEFPKEGPSILRIQQVVRGDSAAYFCASSPLAGRNTGELFFGEGSRLTVL.

The V gene is TRBV5-1, the J gene TRBJ1-1; D unclear. The CDR3 runs 15 residues. CDR1 and CDR2 from the germline V gene are SGHRS and YFSETQ. Trimming shortened V by 0 bases and J by 1 base, and 10 bases separated the two germline ends. CDR3 bases: TGCGCCAGCAGCTTGGACTCCATCGGGAACACTGAAGCTTTCTTT. The encoded protein is CASSLDSIGNTEAFF.

This clone was counted between two and nine times. V usage is TRBV12-5 and J usage is TRBJ1-6, with 9 bases identical to TRBD1. Germline V gene lookup returns CDR1 LGHNT and CDR2 FRNRAP. The length of the CDR3 is 15 residues. J gave up 6 bases and V 7 bases, and 7 bases lay outside the gene matches. CDR3 region: CASAADRGFNSPLHF. CDR3 in DNA: TGTGCTAGTGCCGCGGACAGGGGATTTAATTCACCCCTCCACTTT.

The chain links TRBV12-2 to TRBJ2-2; the D call in the table, TRBD2, was not verified against the DNA. TRBV12-2 is reported as a pseudogene. This CDR3 has 12 residues. Here the CDR3 DNA reads TGTGCAAGTCGCGCGGAAGGCGGGGAGCTGTTTTTT. This sequence encodes CASRAEGGELFF.

The V gene is TRBV28, the J gene TRBJ2-1; a weak D match, TRBD2 (6 bases). The length of the CDR3 is 13 residues. Per the germline V gene, CDR1 is MDHEN and CDR2 is SYDVKM. Between the trimmed V and J ends, which lost 4 bases and 7 bases, there was a span of 11 bases. The CDR3 reads CASSSGGKNEQFF. The DNA for the CDR3 is TGTGCCAGCAGTTCCGGGGGTAAGAATGAGCAGTTCTTC.

This chain joins TRBV9 and TRBJ2-7; no reliable D call. In germline, CDR1 is SGDLS, CDR2 YYNGEE. CDR3 size: 15 residues. Trimming cost V 0 bases and J 0 bases, with 10 bases left between them. Here the CDR3 reads CASSVGARGSYEQYF. The CDR3 DNA reads TGTGCCAGCAGCGTAGGCGCCAGAGGCTCCTACGAGCAGTACTTC.

CDR3: CASEARESMNTEAFF. For the CDR3, the DNA is TGCGCCAGCGAGGCGCGGGAGTCCATGAACACTGAAGCTTTCTTT. The rearrangement links TRBV5-1 to TRBJ1-1; D is undetermined. Looked up from germline, CDR1 is SGHRS and CDR2 is YFSETQ. Trimming cost V 7 bases and J 0 bases, with 16 bases left between them. The CDR3 runs to 15 residues. Looking up the rest from reference TRBV5-1 and TRBJ1-1 gives the full variable domain: KAGVTQTPRYLIKTRGQQVTLSCSPISGHRSVSWYQQTPGQGLQFLFEYFSETQRNKGNFPGRFSGRQFSNSRSEMNVSTLELGDSALYLCASEARESMNTEAFFGQGTRLTVV.

The chain uses TRBV7-6 and TRBJ2-7; D gene uncertain. Germline lookup yields CDR1 SGHVS and CDR2 FNYEAQ. Trimming took 1 base from V and 2 from J, leaving 6 bases between them. This CDR3 region has 13 residues. For the CDR3, the DNA is TGTGCCAGCAGCTTAGGACTGGCCTACGAGCAGTACTTC. This translates into CASSLGLAYEQYF.

This chain joins TRBV5-1 and TRBJ1-4, with TRBD1 as a possible D gene (5 bases). CDR3 length equals 15 residues. V was cut by 0 bases and J by 7 bases, with 13 bases left in between. CDR1 is SGHRS, CDR2 YFSETQ, per germline. CDR3 residues: CASSLAGTRGEKLFF. The CDR3 DNA reads as TGCGCCAGCAGCTTGGCAGGGACGCGGGGTGAAAAACTGTTTTTT. Looking up the rest from reference TRBV5-1 and TRBJ1-4 gives the full variable domain: KAGVTQTPRYLIKTRGQQVTLSCSPISGHRSVSWYQQTPGQGLQFLFEYFSETQRNKGNFPGRFSGRQFSNSRSEMNVSTLELGDSALYLCASSLAGTRGEKLFFGSGTQLSVL.

V gene TRBV7-3 combines with J gene TRBJ2-7; 10 nucleotides match TRBD1. Germline loops: CDR1 SGHTA, CDR2 FQGTGA. The CDR3 is 15 amino acids. The V gene end was trimmed by 3 bases and the J gene end by 1 base; junction bases not matched to a gene: 3. CDR3 in amino acids: CASSLDRGFSYEQYF. In DNA form, the CDR3 reads TGTGCCAGCAGCTTGGACAGGGGGTTTTCCTACGAGCAGTACTTC.

This clone was detected only a few times. The chain uses TRBV24-1 and TRBJ2-7; 8 bases match TRBD1. The trim removed 10 bases at V and 3 bases at J, leaving 4 bases unmatched. The CDR3 runs 12 residues. In germline, CDR1 is KGHDR, CDR2 SFDVKD. Here the CDR3 reads CATSGQGYEQYF. As DNA, the CDR3 is TGTGCCACTTCTGGACAGGGCTACGAGCAGTACTTC.

The chain uses TRBV4-2 and TRBJ1-4; D is unresolved. Germline loops: CDR1 LGHNA, CDR2 YNFKEQ. V was clipped by 0 bases and J by 4 bases, with 12 bases between them. The CDR3 length is 16 residues. CDR3 sequence: CASSQERAAVNEKLFF. CDR3 sequence (DNA): TGTGCCAGCAGCCAAGAGAGGGCGGCGGTTAATGAAAAACTGTTTTTT.

This chain uses TRBV20-1 with TRBJ1-6; D might be TRBD1 (6 bases). V was pared by 3 bases and J by 9 bases, with 21 bases between. Germline assignment: CDR1 DFQATT and CDR2 SNEGSKA (reference sequence). This CDR3 contains 16 residues. The CDR3 sequence: CSASVGTRVRSSPLHF. The CDR3 DNA reads TGCAGTGCTAGTGTAGGGACACGGGTTAGGAGTTCACCCCTCCACTTT.

This chain joins TRBV4-1 and TRBJ1-2, with 7 positions matching TRBD1. Trimming took 6 bases from V and 4 from J; bases not matched to a gene: 8. The CDR3 sequence is 14 residues long. From germline, CDR1 is MGHRA and CDR2 YSYEKL. The CDR3 spells CASSRQGSPYGYTF. DNA for the CDR3: TGCGCCAGCAGTCGACAGGGTAGCCCCTATGGCTACACCTTC.

The chain uses TRBV10-1 and TRBJ1-1, with a tentative D call TRBD1 (6 bases). The CDR3 length is 14 residues. The V end lost 7 bases, the J end lost 1 base, and 13 bases lay between the germline ends. From germline, CDR1 is WNHNN and CDR2 SYGVQD (reference sequence). The CDR3 DNA follows: TGCGCCAGCAAAGCAACAGGGCGGAACACTGAAGCTTTCTTT. As protein: CASKATGRNTEAFF.

This chain uses TRBV4-3 with TRBJ2-1, with 8 positions matching TRBD2. V lost 4 bases to trimming and J lost 5 bases; unmatched junction nucleotides: 10. The CDR3 totals 16 residues. Per the germline V gene, CDR1 is LGHNA and CDR2 is YSLEER. The CDR3 reads CASSRALSGVNNEQFF. As DNA, the CDR3 is TGCGCCAGCAGCCGAGCACTTAGCGGGGTTAACAATGAGCAGTTCTTC.

The chain combines TRBV5-1 with TRBJ2-5, with D maybe TRBD1 (5 bases). CDR3 length: 13 residues. V was clipped by 7 bases and J by 5 bases, with 15 bases between them. The germline V gene encodes CDR1 SGHRS and CDR2 YFSETQ. In DNA, the CDR3 is TGCGCCAGCCGCAGGGATAGCAGTGAGACCCAGTACTTC. Translation: CASRRDSSETQYF.

The chain recombines TRBV7-6 with TRBJ2-5, with D perhaps matching TRBD1 (6 bases). The CDR3 consists of 15 residues. V lost 1 base, J lost 2 bases, and 11 bases lay in between. Looked up from germline, CDR1 is SGHVS and CDR2 is FNYEAQ. The CDR3 DNA reads as TGTGCCAGCAGCTTAGGCGACAGGCAACAAGAGACCCAGTACTTC. Translated: CASSLGDRQQETQYF.

As regards this clone: Other DNA sequences in this specimen translate into the identical CDR3. The rearrangement joins TRBV7-2 to TRBJ2-2, with 13 bases lining up with TRBD2. V was clipped by 1 base and J by 1 base; unmatched bases: 0. Germline V CDR1 and CDR2: SGHTA, FQGNSA. This CDR3 is built from 17 residues. CDR3 in DNA: TGTGCCAGCAGCTTAGGACTAGCGGGGGGGAACACCGGGGAGCTGTTTTTT. Encoded protein: CASSLGLAGGNTGELFF.